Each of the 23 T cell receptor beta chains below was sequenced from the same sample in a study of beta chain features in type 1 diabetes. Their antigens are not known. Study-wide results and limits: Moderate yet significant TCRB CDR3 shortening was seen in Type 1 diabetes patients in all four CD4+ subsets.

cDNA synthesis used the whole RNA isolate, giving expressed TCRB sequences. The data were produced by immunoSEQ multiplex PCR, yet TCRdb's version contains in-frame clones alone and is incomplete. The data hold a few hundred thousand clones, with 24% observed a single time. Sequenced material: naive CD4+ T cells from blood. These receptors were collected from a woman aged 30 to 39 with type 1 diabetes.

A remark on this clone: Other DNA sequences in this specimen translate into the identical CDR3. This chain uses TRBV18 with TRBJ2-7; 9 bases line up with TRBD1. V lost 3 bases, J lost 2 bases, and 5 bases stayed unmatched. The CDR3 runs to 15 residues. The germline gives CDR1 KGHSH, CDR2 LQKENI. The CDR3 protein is CASSPPGQGTYEQYF. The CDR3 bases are TGTGCCAGCTCACCTCCGGGACAGGGTACCTACGAGCAGTACTTC. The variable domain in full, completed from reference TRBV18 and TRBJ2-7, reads NAGVMQNPRHLVRRRGQEARLRCSPMKGHSHVYWYRQLPEEGLKFMVYLQKENIIDESGMPKERFSAEFPKEGPSILRIQQVVRGDSAAYFCASSPPGQGTYEQYFGPGTRLTVT.

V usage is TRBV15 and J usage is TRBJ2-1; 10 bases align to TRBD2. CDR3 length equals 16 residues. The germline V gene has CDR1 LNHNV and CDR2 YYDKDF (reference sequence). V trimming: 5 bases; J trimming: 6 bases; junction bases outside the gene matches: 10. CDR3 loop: CATSPGGLAGVNEQFF. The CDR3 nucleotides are TGTGCCACCAGCCCGGGAGGGCTAGCGGGGGTCAATGAGCAGTTCTTC.

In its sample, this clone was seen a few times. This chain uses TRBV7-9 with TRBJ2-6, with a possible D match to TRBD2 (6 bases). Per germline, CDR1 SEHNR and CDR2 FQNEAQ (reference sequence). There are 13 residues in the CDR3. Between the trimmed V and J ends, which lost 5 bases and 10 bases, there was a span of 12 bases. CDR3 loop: CASSPGLQNVLTF. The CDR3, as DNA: TGTGCCAGCAGCCCGGGACTTCAGAACGTCCTGACTTTC.

In DNA form, the CDR3 reads TGCAGTGCTTACGACAGACTTAAGCAGTTCTTC. It specifies CSAYDRLKQFF. The rearrangement links TRBV20-1 to TRBJ2-1, with a possible D match to TRBD1 (5 bases). This CDR3 contains 11 residues. CDR1 DFQATT and CDR2 SNEGSKA come from the germline V gene (reference sequence). The germline V and J ends were trimmed by 5 bases and 11 bases, with 13 bases remaining between them.

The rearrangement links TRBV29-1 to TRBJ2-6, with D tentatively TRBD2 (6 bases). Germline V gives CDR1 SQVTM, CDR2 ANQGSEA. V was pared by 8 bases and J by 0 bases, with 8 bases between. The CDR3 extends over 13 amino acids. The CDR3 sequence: CSPGGSGANVLTF. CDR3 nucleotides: TGCAGCCCCGGGGGCTCTGGGGCCAACGTCCTGACTTTC.

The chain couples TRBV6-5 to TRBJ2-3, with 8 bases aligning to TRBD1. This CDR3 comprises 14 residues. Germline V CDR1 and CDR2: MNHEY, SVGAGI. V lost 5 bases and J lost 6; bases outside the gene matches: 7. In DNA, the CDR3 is TGTGCCAGCAGTACCGGACAGGGTTGGGATACGCAGTATTTT. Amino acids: CASSTGQGWDTQYF.

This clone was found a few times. The CDR3 reads CAISGRARDEQFF. Here the CDR3 DNA reads TGTGCCATCAGCGGGAGGGCCAGGGATGAGCAGTTCTTC. The rearrangement joins TRBV10-3 to TRBJ2-1, with TRBD2 matching over 8 bases. With 6 bases clipped from V and 8 bases from J, the junction kept 6 bases outside the gene matches. Germline loops: CDR1 ENHRY, CDR2 SYGVKD. This CDR3 comprises 13 residues.

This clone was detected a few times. As DNA, the CDR3 is TGTGCCAGCAGCTGGGGCCAGGGGGCGCGCTGGGAGACCCAGTACTTC. Protein: CASSWGQGARWETQYF. The chain carries TRBV7-2 and TRBJ2-5, with 8 bases matching TRBD1. This CDR3 has 16 residues. Germline V gene data show CDR1 as SGHTA and CDR2 as FQGNSA. V dropped 4 bases and J dropped 5; count of bases not matched to a gene: 12.

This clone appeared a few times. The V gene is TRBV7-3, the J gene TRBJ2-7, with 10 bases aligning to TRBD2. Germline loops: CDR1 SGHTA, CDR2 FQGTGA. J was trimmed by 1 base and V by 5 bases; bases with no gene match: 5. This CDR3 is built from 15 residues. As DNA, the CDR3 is TGTGCCAGCAGCCGAGGACTAGCGGAATCCTACGAGCAGTACTTC. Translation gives CASSRGLAESYEQYF.

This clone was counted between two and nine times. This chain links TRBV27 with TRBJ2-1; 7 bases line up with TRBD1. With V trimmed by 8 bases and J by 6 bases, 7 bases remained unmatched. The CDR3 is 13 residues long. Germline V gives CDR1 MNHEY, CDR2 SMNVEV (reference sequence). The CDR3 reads CASEGTGANEQFF. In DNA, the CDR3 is TGTGCCAGCGAGGGTACAGGGGCCAATGAGCAGTTCTTC.

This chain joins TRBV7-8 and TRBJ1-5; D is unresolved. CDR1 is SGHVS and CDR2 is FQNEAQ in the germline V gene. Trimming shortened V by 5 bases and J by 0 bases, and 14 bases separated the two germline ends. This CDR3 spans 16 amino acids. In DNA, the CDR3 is TGTGCCAGCAGCCCAGAGGGCCCGTTTAGCAATCAGCCCCAGCATTTT. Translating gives CASSPEGPFSNQPQHF.

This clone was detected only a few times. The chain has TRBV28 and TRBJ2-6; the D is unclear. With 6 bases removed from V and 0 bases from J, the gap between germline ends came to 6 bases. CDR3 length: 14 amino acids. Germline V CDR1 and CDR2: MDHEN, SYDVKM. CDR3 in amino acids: CASSSVSGANVLTF. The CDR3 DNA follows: TGTGCCAGCAGCTCTGTCTCTGGGGCCAACGTCCTGACTTTC. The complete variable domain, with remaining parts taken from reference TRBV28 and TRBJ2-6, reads DVKVTQSSRYLVKRTGEKVFLECVQDMDHENMFWYRQDPGLGLRLIYFSYDVKMKEKGDIPEGYSVSREKKERFSLILESASTNQTSMYLCASSSVSGANVLTFGAGSRLTVL.

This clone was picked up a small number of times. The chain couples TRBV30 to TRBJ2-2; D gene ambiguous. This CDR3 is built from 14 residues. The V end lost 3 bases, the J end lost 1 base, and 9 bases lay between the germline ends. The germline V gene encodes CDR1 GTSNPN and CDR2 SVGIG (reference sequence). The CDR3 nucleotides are TGTGCCTGGAGGGGTCCAGGGAACACCGGGGAGCTGTTTTTT. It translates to CAWRGPGNTGELFF. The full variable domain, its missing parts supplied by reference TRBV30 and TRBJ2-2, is SQTIHQWPATLVQPVGSPLSLECTVEGTSNPNLYWYRQAAGRGLQLLFYSVGIGQISSEVPQNLSASRPQDRQFILSSKKLLLSDSGFYLCAWRGPGNTGELFFGEGSRLTVL.

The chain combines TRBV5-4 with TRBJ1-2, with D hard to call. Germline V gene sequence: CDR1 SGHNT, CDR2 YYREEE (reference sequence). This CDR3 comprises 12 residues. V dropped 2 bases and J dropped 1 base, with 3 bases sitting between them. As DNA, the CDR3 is TGTGCCAGCAGCTTCAATAACTATGGCTACACCTTC. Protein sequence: CASSFNNYGYTF.

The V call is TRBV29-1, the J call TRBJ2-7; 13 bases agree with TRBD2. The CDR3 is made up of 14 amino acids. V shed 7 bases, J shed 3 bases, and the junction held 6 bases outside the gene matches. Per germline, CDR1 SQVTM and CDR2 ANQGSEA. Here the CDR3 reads CSGATSGGIYEQYF. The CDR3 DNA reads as TGCAGCGGTGCGACTAGCGGGGGGATCTACGAGCAGTACTTC.

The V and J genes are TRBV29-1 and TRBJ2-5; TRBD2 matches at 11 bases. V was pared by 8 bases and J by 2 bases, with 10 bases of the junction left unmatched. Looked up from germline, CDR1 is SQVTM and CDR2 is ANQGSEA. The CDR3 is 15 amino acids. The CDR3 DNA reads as TGCAGCAGCTCCGGGACTAGCGGTATACAAGAGACCCAGTACTTC. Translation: CSSSGTSGIQETQYF.

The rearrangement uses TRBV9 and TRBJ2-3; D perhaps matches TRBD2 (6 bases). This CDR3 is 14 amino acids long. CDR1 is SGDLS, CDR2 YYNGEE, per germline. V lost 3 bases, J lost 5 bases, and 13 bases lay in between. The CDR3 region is CASSAGGRGDTQYF. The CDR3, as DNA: TGTGCCAGCAGCGCCGGGGGTAGGGGAGATACGCAGTATTTT.

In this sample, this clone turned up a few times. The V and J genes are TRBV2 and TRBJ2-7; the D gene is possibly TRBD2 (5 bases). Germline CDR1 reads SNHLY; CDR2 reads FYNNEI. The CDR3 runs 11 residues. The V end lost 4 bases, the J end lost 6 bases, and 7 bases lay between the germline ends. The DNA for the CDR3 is TGTGCCAGCAGTGTCGGGGTCGAGCAGTACTTC. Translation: CASSVGVEQYF.

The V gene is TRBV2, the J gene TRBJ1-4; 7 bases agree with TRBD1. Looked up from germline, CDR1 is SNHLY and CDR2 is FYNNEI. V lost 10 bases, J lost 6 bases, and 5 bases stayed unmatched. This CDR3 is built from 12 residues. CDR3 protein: CATEDRDEKLFF. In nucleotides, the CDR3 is TGTGCCACCGAAGACAGGGATGAAAAACTGTTTTTT.

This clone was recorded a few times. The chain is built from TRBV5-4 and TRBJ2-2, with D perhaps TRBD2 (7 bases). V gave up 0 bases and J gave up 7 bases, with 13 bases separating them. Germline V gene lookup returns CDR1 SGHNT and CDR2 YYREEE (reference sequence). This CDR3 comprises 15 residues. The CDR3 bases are TGTGCCAGCAGCTTGGCCCGGGGGGCGCGCGGGGAGCTGTTTTTT. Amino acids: CASSLARGARGELFF.

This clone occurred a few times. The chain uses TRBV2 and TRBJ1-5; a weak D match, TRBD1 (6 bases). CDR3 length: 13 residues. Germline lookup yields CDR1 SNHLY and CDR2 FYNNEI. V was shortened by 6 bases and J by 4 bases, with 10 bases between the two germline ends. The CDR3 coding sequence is TGTGCCAGCAGCCCCCAGGGGAATCAGCCCCAGCATTTT. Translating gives CASSPQGNQPQHF.

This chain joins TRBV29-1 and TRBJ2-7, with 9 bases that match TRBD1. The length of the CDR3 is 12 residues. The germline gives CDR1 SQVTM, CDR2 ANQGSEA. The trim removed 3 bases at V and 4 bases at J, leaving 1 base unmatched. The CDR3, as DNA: TGCAGCGTTGAGGGGACAGGGTACGAGCAGTACTTC. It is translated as CSVEGTGYEQYF.

For the CDR3, the DNA is TGTGCCAGCAGCCGGGGTGAAGGGGGCTACACCTTC. This encodes CASSRGEGGYTF. This chain links TRBV7-9 with TRBJ1-2; no clear D. The CDR3 spans 12 residues. Trimming removed 5 bases at V and 8 bases at J, with 12 bases between. Germline CDR1 and CDR2: SEHNR and FQNEAQ (reference sequence).